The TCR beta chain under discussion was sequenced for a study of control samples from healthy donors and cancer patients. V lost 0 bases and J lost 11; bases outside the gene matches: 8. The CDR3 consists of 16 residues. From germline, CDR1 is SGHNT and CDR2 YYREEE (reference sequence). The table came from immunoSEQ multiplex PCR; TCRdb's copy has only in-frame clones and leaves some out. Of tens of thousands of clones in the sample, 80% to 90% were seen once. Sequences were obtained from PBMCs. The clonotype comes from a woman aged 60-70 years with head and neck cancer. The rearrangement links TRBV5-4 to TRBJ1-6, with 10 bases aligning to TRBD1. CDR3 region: CASSLGTGGKRTPLHF. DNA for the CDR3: TGTGCCAGCAGCTTGGGGACAGGGGGAAAGAGAACACCCCTCCACTTT.